The 13 T cell receptor beta chains below were found in one sample sequenced in a study of T cell clonality in common variable immunodeficiency. Findings and limits, study-wide: Fewer deletions and N-nucleotide insertions were reportedly seen in common variable immunodeficiency TCR beta sequences.

Sequencing used immunoSEQ multiplex PCR; TCRdb keeps in-frame clones, though not all of them. The record shows about 33,000 clones for this sample, with no singletons present. Their antigen targets remain unknown. Sequencing was done on a sample of peripheral blood mononuclear cells. The source is a human donor with common variable immunodeficiency.

This clone was counted only a few times. The read terminates 3 residues before the CDR3 end, so the remaining end is supplied by the germline J gene. The rearrangement joins TRBV18 to TRBJ1-2; TRBD1 agrees at 11 bases. Germline CDR1 and CDR2: KGHSH and LQKENI. Unmatched junction bases numbered 4, after V lost 3 bases and J lost 4 bases. This CDR3 has 15 amino acids. The CDR3 here is CASSPSGQGGYGYTF. The sequenced part of the CDR3 DNA is TGTGCCAGCTCACCCTCGGGACAGGGGGGCTATGGC. Complete variable domain (other parts from reference TRBV18 and TRBJ1-2): NAGVMQNPRHLVRRRGQEARLRCSPMKGHSHVYWYRQLPEEGLKFMVYLQKENIIDESGMPKERFSAEFPKEGPSILRIQQVVRGDSAAYFCASSPSGQGGYGYTFGSGTRLTVV.

This clone was counted between two and nine times. CDR3 DNA, as far as it was read: TGTGCCAGCAGCATCCGGGACTCCGGCACCGGGGAG. Its protein product is CASSIRDSGTGE. The whole CDR3 reads CASSIRDSGTGELFF. This chain uses TRBV7-2 with TRBJ2-2, with TRBD2 as a possible D gene (6 bases). The read ends 3 residues before the CDR3 terminus; that terminus is restored from the germline J gene. This CDR3 has 15 residues. Germline V lookup: CDR1 SGHTA, CDR2 FQGNSA. V was trimmed by 5 bases and J by 4 bases, leaving 14 bases between them.

A word on this clone: Read coverage stops 3 residues before the CDR3 terminus; the germline J gene supplies the remainder. Other DNA variants within this sample encode the same CDR3. The chain employs TRBV2 and TRBJ2-2, with 7 positions matching TRBD2. CDR1 and CDR2 (germline): SNHLY, FYNNEI. There are 17 residues in the CDR3. With 9 bases clipped from V and 4 bases from J, the junction kept 17 bases outside the gene matches. This CDR3 reads CASRDTSSGGITGELFF. Partial CDR3 DNA: TGTGCCAGTAGGGATACTTCTAGCGGAGGAATCACCGGGGAG.

This clone was detected ten times or more. The CDR3 end lies 3 residues beyond the end of the read and is filled in from the germline J gene. The rearrangement joins TRBV2 to TRBJ2-2; 8 nucleotides agree with TRBD2. V was clipped by 4 bases and J by 1 base; unmatched bases: 5. The CDR3 totals 16 residues. The germline V gene encodes CDR1 SNHLY and CDR2 FYNNEI. CDR3 DNA (partial): TGTGCCAGCAGTGCTATCCTAGCGGGGAACACCGGGGAG. Amino acids: CASSAILAGNTGE. In full, the CDR3 is CASSAILAGNTGELFF.

This clone was counted ten times or more. Read sequence stops 3 residues before the CDR3 end, and the germline J gene provides the missing end. The genes are TRBV19 and TRBJ1-1; 7 positions agree with TRBD1. This CDR3 contains 11 residues. CDR1 is LNHDA, CDR2 SQIVND, per germline (reference sequence). V shed 9 bases and J 5 bases; nucleotides not matched to a gene: 3. The covered CDR3 bases are TGTGCCAGCTTCAGGGGGACTGAA. As protein: CASFRGTE. The CDR3 in its entirety is CASFRGTEAFF.

This clone has ten or more counts. The read stops 3 residues short of the end of the CDR3; the missing end is completed from the germline J gene. V is TRBV29-1 and J is TRBJ2-7; 8 bases are a match to TRBD2. This CDR3 spans 13 amino acids. The V and J ends lost 4 bases and 2 bases, in that order; junction bases with no gene match: 4. Germline V gene sequence: CDR1 SQVTM, CDR2 ANQGSEA. The covered CDR3 bases are TGCAGCGTTGTGCGGGGGGATCCCTACGAG. Translation: CSVVRGDPYE. The entire CDR3 protein reads CSVVRGDPYEQYF.

This clone was seen many times. From the germline J gene comes the end of the CDR3, since the read stops 3 residues before it. V is TRBV5-5 and J is TRBJ1-2; TRBD1 matches 7 bases. There are 14 residues in the CDR3. J gave up 3 bases and V 1 base, and 3 bases lay outside the gene matches. The V gene's germline CDR1 is SGHKS and CDR2 YYEKEE (reference sequence). The sequenced part of the CDR3 DNA is TGTGCCAGCAGCTTGAGGCAGGGGGACTATGGC. It is translated as CASSLRQGDYG. The whole CDR3 sequence is CASSLRQGDYGYTF.

Details on this clone: From the germline J gene comes the end of the CDR3, since the read stops 3 residues before it. This chain links TRBV5-1 with TRBJ1-5, with TRBD1 as a possible D gene (5 bases). This CDR3 is built from 14 residues. Between the trimmed V and J ends, which lost 2 bases and 5 bases, there was a span of 11 bases. From germline, CDR1 is SGHRS and CDR2 YFSETQ. The sequenced CDR3 bases are TGCGCCAGCAGCTTAAAAGGGGCCGATCAGCCC. This encodes CASSLKGADQP. The whole CDR3 sequence is CASSLKGADQPQHF.

This clone was recorded many times. The sequenced fragment ends 3 residues before the CDR3 boundary, so the rest is inferred from the germline J gene. The chain combines TRBV18 with TRBJ2-5, with unresolved D. This CDR3 is built from 12 residues. Germline V CDR1 and CDR2: KGHSH, LQKENI. Between the trimmed V and J ends, which lost 3 bases and 7 bases, there was a span of 9 bases. CDR3 DNA, as far as it was read: TGTGCCAGCTCACCCGAACCGGGGACC. As protein: CASSPEPGT. The complete CDR3 protein is CASSPEPGTQYF.

This clone was picked up a small number of times. Read sequence stops 3 residues before the CDR3 end, and the germline J gene provides the missing end. The J gene is TRBJ1-1, the V gene TRBV7-2; TRBD1 agrees at 8 bases. Per the germline V gene, CDR1 is SGHTA and CDR2 is FQGNSA. This CDR3 contains 15 residues. Losses at the gene ends were 5 bases for V and 3 bases for J; bases not matched to a gene: 8. CDR3 bases read: TGTGCCAGCAGCCAAGACAGGGGAGGGGACACTGAA. This gives the protein CASSQDRGGDTE. In full, the CDR3 reads CASSQDRGGDTEAFF.

Concerning this clone: Read coverage stops 3 residues before the CDR3 terminus; the germline J gene supplies the remainder. This chain uses TRBV30 with TRBJ2-1; 9 nucleotides agree with TRBD2. V gave up 3 bases and J gave up 3 bases; unmatched junction bases: 12. This CDR3 is 17 amino acids long. Germline-derived CDR1 and CDR2 are GTSNPN and SVGIG (reference sequence). Incomplete CDR3 DNA: TGTGCCTGGAGGGCAGGGGGAGCGGGGGGCTTCTACAATGAG. Its protein is CAWRAGGAGGFYNE. The full CDR3 sequence reads CAWRAGGAGGFYNEQFF.

In this sample, this clone turned up many times. The CDR3 is cut off 3 residues early in the read; its end comes from the germline J gene. The chain uses TRBV19 and TRBJ1-4; a weak D match, TRBD1 (6 bases). Germline V gene sequence: CDR1 LNHDA, CDR2 SQIVND (reference sequence). V was pared by 9 bases and J by 4 bases, with 15 bases between. The CDR3 is 14 amino acids. CDR3 amino acids: CASHRDGINEKLFF. The sequenced CDR3 bases are TGTGCCAGCCACAGGGACGGGATTAATGAAAAA. Complete variable domain (other parts from reference TRBV19 and TRBJ1-4): DGGITQSPKYLFRKEGQNVTLSCEQNLNHDAMYWYRQDPGQGLRLIYYSQIVNDFQKGDIAEGYSVSREKKESFPLTVTSAQKNPTAFYLCASHRDGINEKLFFGSGTQLSVL.

This clone was detected only a few times. Mismatch with germline at one junction end may stem from a read error. This CDR3 reads CASSLGQATKEKLFF. The covered CDR3 bases are TGTGCCAGCTCACTAGGACAGGCAACTAAGGAAAAA. The V and J genes are TRBV18 and TRBJ1-4; 7 nucleotides agree with TRBD1. From the germline J gene comes the end of the CDR3, since the read stops 3 residues before it. The CDR3 runs to 15 residues. In germline, CDR1 is KGHSH, CDR2 LQKENI.